Listed below are T cell receptor beta chains from one sample, sequenced in a study of blood T cell repertoires in COVID-19. Clones were read by immunoSEQ multiplex PCR, and TCRdb kept only the in-frame ones, dropping some. This table has just under 350,000 clones, 75% to 90% appearing once. Material for sequencing was peripheral blood. The receptor set was obtained from a woman between 50 and 59 years old with COVID-19, enrolled during active disease. CDR3s include the opening cysteine and the closing phenylalanine or tryptophan. The D gene is left open where the match is weak. Clone size, where shown, is once, few, many, or a class for clones that have expanded.

CDR3aa | CDR3nt | abundance | j_gene | d_gene | v_gene
CASSREISGNQPQHF | TGTGCCAGCAGCCGGGAGATCTCTGGGAATCAGCCCCAGCATTTT | few | TRBJ1-5 | - | TRBV7-2
CASSEGLHTDTQYF | TGTGCCAGCAGTGAAGGGCTGCACACAGATACGCAGTATTTT | - | TRBJ2-3 | - | TRBV6-1
CATSDSRILYNEQFF | TGTGCCACCAGTGATTCCAGGATTCTCTACAATGAGCAGTTCTTC | - | TRBJ2-1 | - | TRBV24-1
CASSLQTGVAEAFF | TGTGCCAGCAGCTTGCAAACAGGGGTTGCTGAAGCTTTCTTT | - | TRBJ1-1 | TRBD1 | TRBV5-4
CASSRTSGRETQYF | TGTGCCAGCAGTCGGACTAGCGGGAGGGAGACCCAGTACTTC | once | TRBJ2-5 | TRBD2 | TRBV6-5
CASSRRDRDNSPLHF | TGTGCCAGCAGCCGACGGGACAGGGATAATTCACCCCTCCACTTT | - | TRBJ1-6 | TRBD1 | TRBV5-6
CASSPLIAGEGETQYF | TGTGCCAGCAGCCCTCTGATAGCGGGAGAAGGAGAGACCCAGTACTTC | - | TRBJ2-5 | TRBD2 | TRBV3-1/TRBV3-2
CASSPSPSLVTGELFF | TGTGCCAGCAGCCCTTCCCCTTCACTAGTTACCGGGGAGCTGTTTTTT | - | TRBJ2-2 | - | TRBV6-2/TRBV6-3
CASSYSAGTSNNEQFF | TGTGCCAGCAGTTACTCGGCAGGTACATCAAACAATGAGCAGTTCTTC | - | TRBJ2-1 | - | TRBV6-5
CSVEEGGAETQYF | TGCAGCGTTGAAGAGGGAGGGGCAGAGACCCAGTACTTC | - | TRBJ2-5 | TRBD2 | TRBV29-1
CASSRDSSNQPQHF | TGCGCCAGCAGCCGAGACAGTAGCAATCAGCCCCAGCATTTT | - | TRBJ1-5 | - | TRBV5-1
CASSQWLAGAEETQYF | TGTGCCAGCAGCCAATGGCTAGCGGGAGCGGAAGAGACCCAGTACTTC | - | TRBJ2-5 | TRBD2 | TRBV3-1/TRBV3-2
CASSDPIQQGATNEKLFF | TGTGCCAGCAGTGACCCAATCCAACAGGGGGCAACTAATGAAAAACTGTTTTTT | - | TRBJ1-4 | TRBD1 | TRBV6-1
CASSTGTGSEKLFF | TGTGCCAGCTCAACCGGGACAGGGTCAGAAAAACTGTTTTTT | few | TRBJ1-4 | TRBD1 | TRBV18
CASSRSGGAGYTF | TGTGCCAGCAGCCGATCCGGTGGGGCCGGCTACACCTTC | - | TRBJ1-2 | - | TRBV3-1/TRBV3-2
CASSPFSGRTSSYEQYF | TGTGCCAGCTCACCTTTTAGCGGGAGGACGAGCTCCTACGAGCAGTACTTC | - | TRBJ2-7 | TRBD2 | TRBV18
CASSPPGRGNNEQFF | TGTGCCAGCTCACCACCCGGGAGGGGGAACAATGAGCAGTTCTTC | - | TRBJ2-1 | TRBD2 | TRBV18
CASSFTSGYEQYF | TGTGCCAGCAGTTTTACTAGCGGTTACGAGCAGTACTTC | - | TRBJ2-7 | TRBD2 | TRBV27
CSVPPPLLAGRTDTQYF | TGCAGCGTTCCCCCACCGCTACTAGCGGGACGCACAGATACGCAGTATTTT | - | TRBJ2-3 | TRBD2 | TRBV29-1
CASSYKSGSHLNYEQYF | TGTGCCAGCAGCTACAAAAGCGGGAGCCACTTAAATTACGAGCAGTACTTC | - | TRBJ2-7 | TRBD2 | TRBV7-2
CAWRGTGASSYEQYF | TGTGCCTGGAGAGGGACAGGGGCAAGCTCCTACGAGCAGTACTTC | - | TRBJ2-7 | TRBD1 | TRBV30
CASSPRRAGLGDTQYF | TGCGCCAGCAGCCCAAGACGTGCCGGACTAGGAGATACGCAGTATTTT | - | TRBJ2-3 | TRBD2 | TRBV4-3
CASSVVAGIAGELFF | TGTGCCAGCAGCGTAGTTGCCGGGATTGCCGGGGAGCTGTTTTTT | once | TRBJ2-2 | - | TRBV9
CASSLVGDEQFF | TGTGCCAGCAGCTTAGTCGGGGATGAGCAGTTCTTC | - | TRBJ2-1 | - | TRBV11-2
CASSLGQSADTQYF | TGCGCCAGCAGCTTGGGACAGAGTGCAGATACGCAGTATTTT | - | TRBJ2-3 | - | TRBV5-1
CASSHQSFHEQFF | TGCGCCAGCAGCCATCAGTCTTTTCATGAGCAGTTCTTC | - | TRBJ2-1 | - | TRBV4-1
CASSFGDEQFF | TGCGCCAGCAGCTTTGGAGATGAGCAGTTCTTC | once | TRBJ2-1 | - | TRBV5-1
CASHFTGPLWHEQYF | TGCGCCAGCCATTTTACAGGGCCTCTTTGGCACGAGCAGTACTTC | - | TRBJ2-7 | - | TRBV10-1
CAWNSLTEYNSPLHF | TGTGCCTGGAACAGCCTGACAGAATATAATTCACCCCTCCACTTT | - | TRBJ1-6 | - | TRBV30
CSVGGGTGGLNTEAFF | TGCAGCGTTGGTGGGGGGACAGGGGGCCTGAACACTGAAGCTTTCTTT | - | TRBJ1-1 | TRBD1 | TRBV29-1
CASSQGDWATEAFF | TGCGCCAGCAGCCAAGGGGACTGGGCCACTGAAGCTTTCTTT | - | TRBJ1-1 | - | TRBV4-1
CASSIQAGSSYEQYF | TGTGCCAGTAGTATTCAAGCGGGGTCCTCCTACGAGCAGTACTTC | - | TRBJ2-7 | TRBD2 | TRBV19
CASSYSQTGWDTEAFF | TGTGCCAGCAGTTACTCTCAGACAGGGTGGGACACTGAAGCTTTCTTT | few | TRBJ1-1 | TRBD1 | TRBV6-2/TRBV6-3